The 31 T cell receptor beta chains given below trace back to one sample, sequenced in a study of beta chain features in type 1 diabetes. TCRB transcripts that were expressed got sequenced, as all of the isolated RNA had been reverse transcribed. Using immunoSEQ multiplex PCR, the repertoire was profiled, and TCRdb retains in-frame clones only, with some absent. The data contain almost 250,000 clones, over 12% of them singletons. Sequencing input: naive CD4+ T cells from blood. The receptors were sampled from a woman in her thirties or forties in good health.

The chain joins TRBV25-1 to TRBJ1-4; maybe TRBD1 (5 bases). The germline V and J ends were trimmed by 3 bases and 0 bases, with 8 bases remaining between them. This CDR3 spans 15 amino acids. Germline V gene lookup returns CDR1 MGHDK and CDR2 SYGVNS. For the CDR3, the DNA is TGTGCCAGCAGTGAGTTCAGGGCAACTAATGAAAAACTGTTTTTT. Translation gives CASSEFRATNEKLFF.

CDR3 residues: CASSSDRASYEQYF. DNA of the CDR3: TGTGCCAGCAGCTCGGACAGGGCCTCCTACGAGCAGTACTTC. This chain links TRBV7-9 with TRBJ2-7, with 8 positions matching TRBD1. Germline V CDR1 and CDR2: SEHNR, FQNEAQ (reference sequence). The ends lost 4 bases at V and 0 bases at J; junction bases unmatched: 2. This CDR3 is built from 14 residues.

In this sample, this clone turned up a few times. This chain links TRBV19 with TRBJ1-2, with TRBD1 matching over 7 bases. Germline loops: CDR1 LNHDA, CDR2 SQIVND (reference sequence). CDR3 length: 13 residues. The J segment lost 8 bases and the V segment lost 5 bases, leaving 8 bases of the junction unmatched. This CDR3 reads CASSDTGARGYTF. For the CDR3, the DNA is TGTGCCAGTAGTGATACAGGGGCGCGGGGCTACACCTTC. The full variable domain, rest sourced from reference TRBV19 and TRBJ1-2, is DGGITQSPKYLFRKEGQNVTLSCEQNLNHDAMYWYRQDPGQGLRLIYYSQIVNDFQKGDIAEGYSVSREKKESFPLTVTSAQKNPTAFYLCASSDTGARGYTFGSGTRLTVV.

This clone was seen a few times. This rearrangement joins TRBV7-9 to TRBJ2-3, with 10 nucleotides matching TRBD2. J lost 0 bases, V lost 6 bases, and 6 bases had no gene match. CDR3 length: 16 residues. Germline V CDR1 and CDR2: SEHNR, FQNEAQ (reference sequence). In DNA form, the CDR3 reads TGTGCCAGCAGACCTGGACTAGCGGCCAGCACAGATACGCAGTATTTT. Protein sequence: CASRPGLAASTDTQYF.

J is TRBJ2-5 and V is TRBV9, with a tentative D call TRBD1 (7 bases). The CDR3 spans 15 residues. With 0 bases removed from V and 4 bases from J, the gap between germline ends came to 13 bases. Germline V CDR1 and CDR2: SGDLS, YYNGEE. CDR3 region: CASSVAGGPGETQYF. The CDR3 DNA follows: TGTGCCAGCAGCGTAGCAGGGGGGCCTGGAGAGACCCAGTACTTC.

The rearrangement uses TRBV5-4 and TRBJ2-1, with 14 bases matching TRBD2. Germline V gives CDR1 SGHNT, CDR2 YYREEE (reference sequence). There are 17 residues in the CDR3. Trimming removed 4 bases from V and 5 bases from J; junction bases left unmatched: 8. CDR3 in DNA: TGTGCCAGCAGCCGGGGACTAGCGGGGGCCGGGAACAATGAGCAGTTCTTC. The encoded protein is CASSRGLAGAGNNEQFF.

In regard to this clone: Other DNA sequences of this sample code for an identical CDR3. The gene calls are TRBV18 and TRBJ1-2; 7 nucleotides align to TRBD1. CDR3 size: 12 residues. V trimming: 1 base; J trimming: 8 bases; junction bases outside the gene matches: 1. Germline values: CDR1 KGHSH, CDR2 LQKENI. CDR3 protein: CASSPLGQGYTF. DNA for the CDR3: TGTGCCAGCTCACCACTGGGACAGGGCTACACCTTC.

This chain joins TRBV7-9 and TRBJ1-5; D not resolved. CDR1 is SEHNR, CDR2 FQNEAQ, per germline (reference sequence). CDR3 length: 13 residues. Trimming removed 5 bases at V and 1 base at J, with 6 bases between. In nucleotides, the CDR3 is TGTGCCAGCAGCAGCAACAGCAATCAGCCCCAGCATTTT. Translating it yields CASSSNSNQPQHF.

The chain links TRBV4-1 to TRBJ2-7; tentatively, D is TRBD1 (6 bases). The germline V gene has CDR1 MGHRA and CDR2 YSYEKL. V lost 1 base and J 2 bases, leaving 12 bases between the germline ends. CDR3 size: 15 residues. CDR3 sequence reads: CASSQGQASPYEQYF. In DNA, the CDR3 is TGCGCCAGCAGCCAAGGACAGGCCTCACCCTACGAGCAGTACTTC.

This clone was observed a handful of times. The chain uses TRBV5-1 and TRBJ1-1; TRBD1 aligns across 8 bases. CDR1 is SGHRS, CDR2 YFSETQ, per germline. V lost 3 bases, J lost 2 bases, and 9 bases stayed unmatched. The CDR3 is made up of 16 amino acids. This chain's CDR3 is CASSSRDQGANTEAFF. The CDR3 DNA reads as TGCGCCAGCAGCTCCCGAGACCAGGGGGCCAACACTGAAGCTTTCTTT.

This clone has only a few counts. This chain uses TRBV5-6 with TRBJ1-5; D possibly corresponds to TRBD1 (6 bases). V was trimmed by 7 bases and J by 1 base, leaving 12 bases between them. Germline CDR1 reads SGHDT; CDR2 reads YYEEEE. This CDR3 is built from 14 residues. The CDR3 spells CASGTGLSNQPQHF. Written as DNA, the CDR3 is TGTGCCAGCGGTACAGGGCTGAGCAATCAGCCCCAGCATTTT.

This clone was seen once. The rearrangement uses TRBV6-5 and TRBJ1-2; D might be TRBD1 (6 bases). V lost 0 bases to trimming and J lost 5 bases, with 13 bases between them. Germline V CDR1 and CDR2: MNHEY, SVGAGI. The CDR3 has 15 amino acids. The CDR3 DNA follows: TGTGCCAGCAGTTACTCGTTAAACCAGGGGTATGGCTACACCTTC. Protein product: CASSYSLNQGYGYTF.

This clone was seen a handful of times. The chain links TRBV6-1 to TRBJ2-5; D possibly corresponds to TRBD1 (5 bases). This CDR3 is built from 14 residues. The V and J ends lost 4 bases and 1 base respectively, with 10 bases between them. CDR1 is MNHNS, CDR2 SASEGT, per germline. The CDR3 DNA is TGTGCCAGCAGTGCCCAGGGCAGCCAAGAGACCCAGTACTTC. Translated, it gives CASSAQGSQETQYF.

The chain links TRBV10-3 to TRBJ2-7; D gene unclear. CDR3 length equals 12 residues. Germline values: CDR1 ENHRY, CDR2 SYGVKD. Deletions cut 6 bases from V and 0 bases from J, with 6 bases between. The CDR3 region has the DNA TGTGCCATCAGCTCCCCCTCCTACGAGCAGTACTTC. Translation gives CAISSPSYEQYF.

The CDR3 DNA reads as TGCGCCAGCAGCGGGACTAGCGGGGGGGCTGAGGAGACCCAGTACTTC. Translation gives CASSGTSGGAEETQYF. J is TRBJ2-5 and V is TRBV10-2, with TRBD2 identical over 16 bases. Per the germline V gene, CDR1 is WSHSY and CDR2 is SAAADI. This CDR3 has 16 amino acids. V gave up 6 bases and J gave up 5 bases; unmatched junction bases: 6.

The rearrangement links TRBV6-5 to TRBJ1-6; 7 positions match TRBD1. The length of the CDR3 is 15 residues. Per germline, CDR1 MNHEY and CDR2 SVGAGI. V shed 8 bases and J 7 bases; nucleotides not matched to a gene: 11. CDR3 in amino acids: CASWGALGQNSPLHF. In nucleotides, the CDR3 is TGTGCCAGCTGGGGGGCTTTGGGACAGAATTCACCCCTCCACTTT.

The genes are TRBV9 and TRBJ2-3; D possibly corresponds to TRBD1 (6 bases). V gave up 2 bases and J gave up 4 bases, with 20 bases separating them. The CDR3 consists of 17 residues. CDR1 and CDR2 (germline): SGDLS, YYNGEE. CDR3: CASSVGRQEFRADTQYF. CDR3 bases: TGTGCCAGCAGCGTGGGGAGACAGGAGTTCAGGGCAGATACGCAGTATTTT.

Only a few counts were recorded for this clone. The chain combines TRBV5-1 with TRBJ1-2; D gene unclear. The ends were cut back, 0 bases at V and 3 bases at J, with 6 bases in the middle. The germline V gene has CDR1 SGHRS and CDR2 YFSETQ. CDR3 length equals 13 residues. In DNA form, the CDR3 reads TGCGCCAGCAGCTTGGAACGGGACTATGGCTACACCTTC. Amino acids: CASSLERDYGYTF.

A few counts support this clone. V is TRBV5-1 and J is TRBJ2-7; D unresolved. Trimming removed 4 bases at V and 2 bases at J, with 4 bases between. The length of the CDR3 is 11 residues. Germline CDR1 reads SGHRS; CDR2 reads YFSETQ. The CDR3 reads CASSDTYEQYF. CDR3 in DNA: TGCGCCAGCAGCGACACCTACGAGCAGTACTTC.

This clone has just a few counts. CDR3 region: CASSLQGGNEQFF. The CDR3 nucleotides are TGTGCCAGCAGCTTGCAGGGCGGTAATGAGCAGTTCTTC. The chain employs TRBV11-2 and TRBJ2-1; the D gene is possibly TRBD1 (5 bases). The ends were cut back, 3 bases at V and 7 bases at J, with 10 bases in the middle. This CDR3 has 13 residues. Germline V gives CDR1 SGHAT, CDR2 FQNNGV.

J is TRBJ2-1 and V is TRBV4-1; maybe TRBD1 (5 bases). This CDR3 is built from 17 residues. V lost 3 bases and J 4 bases, leaving 19 bases between the germline ends. The germline CDR1 and CDR2 sequences are MGHRA and YSYEKL. The CDR3 spells CASSHRVQGVSYNEQFF. The CDR3 nucleotides are TGCGCCAGCAGCCATAGGGTCCAAGGGGTTAGTTACAATGAGCAGTTCTTC.

V is TRBV25-1 and J is TRBJ1-2, with D tentatively TRBD1 (6 bases). The V gene's germline CDR1 is MGHDK and CDR2 SYGVNS. Trimming stripped 3 bases from V and 8 bases from J, with 13 bases between. This CDR3 is built from 13 residues. As DNA, the CDR3 is TGTGCCAGCAGTGATCCCAACAGGGACGGCTACACCTTC. Its protein product is CASSDPNRDGYTF.

The V and J genes are TRBV5-1 and TRBJ1-2, with a weak D call TRBD1 (6 bases). The V end lost 0 bases, the J end lost 6 bases, and 18 bases lay between the germline ends. The CDR3 runs to 16 residues. The germline CDR1 and CDR2 sequences are SGHRS and YFSETQ. The CDR3 region has the DNA TGCGCCAGCAGCTTGGGTCGTTGGGACACTTCCAATGGCTACACCTTC. Protein: CASSLGRWDTSNGYTF.

This clone has only a few counts. The chain is built from TRBV12-5 and TRBJ1-6, with a possible D match to TRBD1 (6 bases). There are 14 residues in the CDR3. Trimming pared 1 base from V and 7 bases from J, leaving 8 bases between. The germline V gene encodes CDR1 LGHNT and CDR2 FRNRAP. The CDR3 is CASGLGQANSPLHF. CDR3 DNA: TGTGCTAGTGGTTTGGGACAGGCAAATTCACCCCTCCACTTT.

This clone came up a few times. CDR3 nucleotide sequence: TGCGCCAGCAGCCATCCCCCTCGAGGAGCAGATACGCAGTATTTT. Translation: CASSHPPRGADTQYF. This sequence joins TRBV4-1 and TRBJ2-3; no clear D. V was pared by 3 bases and J by 4 bases, with 14 bases between. Germline V gene lookup returns CDR1 MGHRA and CDR2 YSYEKL. CDR3 length: 15 residues.

The rearrangement uses TRBV15 and TRBJ1-1; D may be TRBD1 (6 bases). Germline CDR1 reads LNHNV; CDR2 reads YYDKDF (reference sequence). CDR3 length equals 16 residues. V was cut by 1 base and J by 5 bases, with 17 bases left in between. CDR3 in DNA: TGTGCCACCAGCAGAGGAGGGCAGGGGAGGGGGACTGAAGCTTTCTTT. It yields the protein CATSRGGQGRGTEAFF.

The sample holds a few counts of this clone. V and J are TRBV6-1 and TRBJ2-5; the D is unclear. V gave up 8 bases and J gave up 1 base, with 11 bases separating them. The germline CDR1 and CDR2 sequences are MNHNS and SASEGT. The CDR3 totals 13 residues. CDR3: CASWSALQETQYF. The CDR3 nucleotides are TGTGCCAGCTGGTCCGCACTCCAAGAGACCCAGTACTTC.

V is TRBV5-1 and J is TRBJ2-5; no definite D call. The CDR3 totals 11 residues. V lost 4 bases and J lost 3, with 4 bases in between. Germline CDR1 is SGHRS and CDR2 is YFSETQ. CDR3 in DNA: TGCGCCAGCAGCCACAAAGAGACCCAGTACTTC. The encoded protein is CASSHKETQYF.

This clone has more than one count but fewer than ten. Here the CDR3 DNA reads TGTGCCAGCATGCGGCTAGCGGGGGGGTGGTACGAGCAGTACTTC. It translates to CASMRLAGGWYEQYF. V usage is TRBV2 and J usage is TRBJ2-7; 12 bases line up with TRBD2. Germline V lookup: CDR1 SNHLY, CDR2 FYNNEI. V lost 7 bases, J lost 4 bases, and 8 bases stayed unmatched. This CDR3 is 15 amino acids long.

The chain couples TRBV6-1 to TRBJ1-5; D call uncertain. Germline CDR1 and CDR2: MNHNS and SASEGT. With 2 bases removed from V and 6 bases from J, the gap between germline ends came to 11 bases. CDR3 length: 14 amino acids. The DNA of the CDR3 is TGTGCCAGCAGTGAACGGGGTGGGGTTCAGCCCCAGCATTTT. Translation: CASSERGGVQPQHF.

V gene TRBV6-5 combines with J gene TRBJ2-2, with no clear D. Germline V lookup: CDR1 MNHEY, CDR2 SVGAGI. The CDR3 has 13 amino acids. Trimming took 4 bases from V and 7 from J, leaving 10 bases between them. CDR3 DNA: TGTGCCAGCAGTTTTCTAGTGGGCGGGGAGCTGTTTTTT. Its protein product is CASSFLVGGELFF.